The 11 T cell receptor beta chains given below trace back to one sample, sequenced in a study of CD8 T cells in ankylosing spondylitis. A single record per CDR3 protein comes from TCRdb applying MiXCR to the 5' RACE reads. The data contain about 300,000 distinct CDR3 sequences, roughly 20% of them singletons. Sequenced sample: blood, either unsorted or a sorted T cell fraction (not recorded which). These TCRs come from a female donor with ankylosing spondylitis or in good health (not recorded which).

V is TRBV28 and J is TRBJ2-1; 9 bases fit TRBD2. V gave up 1 base and J gave up 9 bases; unmatched junction bases: 4. Germline CDR1 MDHEN, CDR2 SYDVKM. CDR3 length: 14 amino acids. CDR3: CASSLFGTSIEQFF. In nucleotides, the CDR3 is TGTGCCAGCAGTTTATTCGGGACTAGCATTGAGCAGTTCTTC. Drawing the rest from reference TRBV28 and TRBJ2-1, the complete variable domain is DVKVTQSSRYLVKRTGEKVFLECVQDMDHENMFWYRQDPGLGLRLIYFSYDVKMKEKGDIPEGYSVSREKKERFSLILESASTNQTSMYLCASSLFGTSIEQFFGPGTRLTVL.

The chain links TRBV6-2 or TRBV6-3 to TRBJ2-7, with 10 bases identical to TRBD2. Looked up from germline, CDR1 is MNHEY and CDR2 is SVGEGT. The CDR3 is 15 residues long. Trimming at V came to 7 bases and at J to 5 bases, leaving 11 bases not matched to a gene. The CDR3 reads CASIIRPGLANEQYF. CDR3 coding DNA: TGTGCCAGCATCATCCGACCGGGACTAGCGAACGAGCAGTACTTC.

The rearrangement links TRBV29-1 to TRBJ1-1, with 7 positions matching TRBD1. Germline V CDR1 and CDR2: SQVTM, ANQGSEA. Unmatched junction bases numbered 3, after V lost 4 bases and J lost 1 base. The CDR3 covers 13 residues. The CDR3 spells CSVATGANTEAFF. CDR3 nucleotides: TGCAGCGTTGCTACAGGGGCGAACACTGAAGCTTTCTTT.

The rearrangement links TRBV7-6 to TRBJ2-7; D gene ambiguous. Germline assignment: CDR1 SGHVS and CDR2 FNYEAQ. The V end was cut by 2 bases, the J end by 2 bases, with 13 bases between. The CDR3 has 15 residues. The CDR3: CASSLHPGLAYEQYF. The CDR3 DNA reads TGTGCCAGCAGCTTACATCCGGGCTTAGCCTACGAGCAGTACTTC.

In this sample, this clonotype turned up a few times. The chain employs TRBV20-1 and TRBJ2-7, with 8 bases matching TRBD1. V lost 4 bases to trimming and J lost 7 bases; unmatched junction nucleotides: 6. The CDR3 is 12 residues long. From germline, CDR1 is DFQATT and CDR2 SNEGSKA (reference sequence). The CDR3 DNA sequence: TGCAGTGCTAACCGACAGGGGCGGGAGCAGTACTTC. Translating gives CSANRQGREQYF.

The rearrangement joins TRBV7-8 to TRBJ1-1; 9 nucleotides align to TRBD1. Germline values: CDR1 SGHVS, CDR2 FQNEAQ. CDR3 size: 15 residues. V gave up 3 bases and J gave up 2 bases; unmatched junction bases: 4. The CDR3 sequence is CASSLGQGINTEAFF. Here the CDR3 DNA reads TGTGCCAGCAGCTTGGGACAGGGCATTAACACTGAAGCTTTCTTT.

Only a few counts were recorded for this clonotype. The chain carries TRBV7-8 and TRBJ1-5; D is uncertain. Trimming removed 5 bases from V and 3 bases from J, with 8 bases in between. CDR1 is SGHVS, CDR2 FQNEAQ, per germline. This CDR3 has 13 amino acids. The CDR3 DNA sequence: TGTGCCAGCAGCCAAACAGTCAATCAGCCCCAGCATTTT. It codes for CASSQTVNQPQHF. Full variable domain (missing parts from reference TRBV7-8 and TRBJ1-5): GAGVSQSPRYKVAKRGQDVALRCDPISGHVSLFWYQQALGQGPEFLTYFQNEAQLDKSGLPSDRFFAERPEGSVSTLKIQRTQQEDSAVYLCASSQTVNQPQHFGDGTRLSIL.

This clonotype was recorded many times. This chain joins TRBV20-1 and TRBJ2-1; either TRBD1 or TRBD2 may fit D (5 bases each). Germline CDR1 and CDR2: DFQATT and SNEGSKA (reference sequence). This CDR3 has 15 amino acids. The germline V and J ends were trimmed by 3 bases and 2 bases, with 14 bases remaining between them. The chain's CDR3 is CSARPGRNTYNEQFF. CDR3 DNA sequence: TGCAGTGCTAGGCCGGGACGGAATACCTACAATGAGCAGTTCTTC.

The chain couples TRBV12-5 to TRBJ2-1; the match to TRBD2 covers 7 bases. Germline V gene sequence: CDR1 LGHNT, CDR2 FRNRAP. CDR3 length: 17 residues. Losses at the gene ends were 3 bases for V and 7 bases for J; bases not matched to a gene: 15. CDR3 nucleotides: TGTGCTAGTGGTTTACACCGGACTAGTCAGGCTCGGAATGAGCAGTTCTTC. It translates to CASGLHRTSQARNEQFF.

The table lists this clonotype with many counts. The rearrangement joins TRBV29-1 to TRBJ1-2; maybe TRBD1 (5 bases). V was clipped by 0 bases and J by 14 bases, with 10 bases between them. Germline CDR1 SQVTM, CDR2 ANQGSEA. This CDR3 spans 10 amino acids. CDR3 in amino acids: CSVEDWGSTF. CDR3 nucleotide sequence: TGCAGCGTTGAAGATTGGGGCAGTACCTTC.

The chain joins TRBV9 to TRBJ2-5; D gene ambiguous. Trimming removed 3 bases from V and 7 bases from J, with 16 bases in between. The V gene's germline CDR1 is SGDLS and CDR2 YYNGEE. This CDR3 is 14 amino acids long. Here the CDR3 DNA reads TGTGCCAGCAGCGCCGGTTACTCAGTAGGGACCCAGTACTTC. It is translated as CASSAGYSVGTQYF.